This T cell receptor beta chain comes out of a study of shared clonotypes between healthy human individuals. Regarding the study as a whole: Exclusively blood specimens were collected; tissue repertoires likely differ. On the whole, naive subsets had larger estimated richness than memory subsets had.

The CDR3 length is 12 residues. Germline V gene sequence: CDR1 MDHEN, CDR2 SYDVKM. V lost 7 bases, J lost 0 bases, and 1 base lay in between. Comments on this clone: Its antigen remains unknown.

Original handling: Filtering of immunoSEQ junctional sequences could not match full-length read filtering. Sequenced by immunoSEQ multiplex PCR; TCRdb stores in-frame clones only, minus some. V and J calls and clone size follow that table, whereas D and trimming were derived from the DNA. The sample yields roughly 640,000 clones, about 74% seen once. The chain recombines TRBV28 with TRBJ2-6; D remains unclear. The clonotype was recovered from a woman aged 25 to 45 in good health. The sample consisted of memory CD4+ T cells sorted from blood. Stated subset: CD45RA-negative fraction. CDR3 nucleotides: TGTGCCAGCAACTCTGGGGCCAACGTCCTGACTTTC. This gives the protein CASNSGANVLTF.